The present T cell receptor (beta chain) was sequenced within a study of blood T cell repertoires in COVID-19. At the level of the study: From the United States, Italy and Spain came samples of acute and convalescent COVID-19. T cells, B-cell-depleted T cells, or PBMCs supplied cDNA or gDNA.

This CDR3 contains 16 residues. Germline CDR1 MGHRA, CDR2 YSYEKL. J was trimmed by 2 bases and V by 4 bases; bases with no gene match: 6. Per the authors' pipeline: Estimation of nucleated cell counts was performed using reference gene primer amplification. Profiled with immunoSEQ multiplex PCR; TCRdb holds only in-frame clones, not every one. V and J calls and clone size are given by that table; D and trimming were obtained from the DNA. Among more than 250,000 clones listed, around 82% were seen once. This sequence was found in a woman in her 50s with acute or convalescent COVID-19. The V gene is TRBV4-1, the J gene TRBJ1-3, with 9 bases matching TRBD1. Material for sequencing was peripheral blood. The DNA for the CDR3 is TGCGCCAGCAGCCCCGGACAGGGGAAAACTGGAAACACCATATATTTT. This encodes CASSPGQGKTGNTIYF.